This T cell receptor beta chain was retrieved from a study of cytomegalovirus exposure and HLA in healthy donors. Overall study: HLA-typed donors were the source of approximately 80 million unique TCRs, which an early data release held.

PCR involved 60 Vbeta and 13 Jbeta primers. Repertoires were generated with immunoSEQ multiplex PCR, while TCRdb's copy carries only in-frame clones and drops some. The data hold approximately 190,000 clones, with more than 75% observed a single time. This sequence originates from a woman younger than 30 in good health and CMV-seronegative. Sequenced material: PBMCs.

CDR3 nucleotides: TGTGCCAGCAGCGTCTTGGGGACAGCGAACACCGGGGAGCTGTTTTTT. Translating it yields CASSVLGTANTGELFF. The chain has TRBV9 and TRBJ2-2; 7 bases fit TRBD1. CDR3 length: 16 amino acids. The germline V gene encodes CDR1 SGDLS and CDR2 YYNGEE. V gave up 2 bases and J gave up 0 bases; unmatched junction bases: 4.